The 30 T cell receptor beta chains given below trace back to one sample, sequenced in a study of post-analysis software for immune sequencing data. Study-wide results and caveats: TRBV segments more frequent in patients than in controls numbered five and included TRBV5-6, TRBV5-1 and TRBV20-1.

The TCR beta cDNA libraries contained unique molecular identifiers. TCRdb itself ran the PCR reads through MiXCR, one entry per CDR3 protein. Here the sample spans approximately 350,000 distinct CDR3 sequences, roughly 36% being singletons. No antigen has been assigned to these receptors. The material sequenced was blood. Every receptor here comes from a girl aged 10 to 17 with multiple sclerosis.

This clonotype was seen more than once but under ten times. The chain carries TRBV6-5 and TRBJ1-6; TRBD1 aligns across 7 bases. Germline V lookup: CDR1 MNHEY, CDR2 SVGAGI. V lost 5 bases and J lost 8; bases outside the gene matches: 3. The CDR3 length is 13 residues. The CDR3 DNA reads TGTGCCAGCAGTGTCACAGGGGATTCACCCCTCCACTTT. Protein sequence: CASSVTGDSPLHF.

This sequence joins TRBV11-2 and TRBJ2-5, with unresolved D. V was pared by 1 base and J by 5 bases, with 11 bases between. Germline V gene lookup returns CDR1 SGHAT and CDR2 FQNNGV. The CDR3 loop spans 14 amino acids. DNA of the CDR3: TGTGCCAGCAGCTTAGCCCACAGCCCCGAGACCCAGTACTTC. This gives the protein CASSLAHSPETQYF.

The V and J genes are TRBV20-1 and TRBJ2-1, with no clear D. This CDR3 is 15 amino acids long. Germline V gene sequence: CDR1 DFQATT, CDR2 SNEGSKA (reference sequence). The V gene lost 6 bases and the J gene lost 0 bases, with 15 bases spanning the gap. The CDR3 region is CSAPTTRYSYNEQFF. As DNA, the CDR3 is TGCAGTGCCCCCACGACTCGATACTCCTACAATGAGCAGTTCTTC.

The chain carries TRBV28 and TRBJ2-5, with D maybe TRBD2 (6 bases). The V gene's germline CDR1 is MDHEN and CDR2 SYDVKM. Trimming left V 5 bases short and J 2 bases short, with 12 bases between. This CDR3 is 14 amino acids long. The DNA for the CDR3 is TGTGCCAGCAGTGAGCCCGGGGGACAAGAGACCCAGTACTTC. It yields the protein CASSEPGGQETQYF.

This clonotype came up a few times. CDR3 in amino acids: CASSSSGGTNTEAFF. CDR3 nucleotides: TGTGCCAGCAGTTCTTCAGGAGGGACGAACACTGAAGCTTTCTTT. The chain uses TRBV12-3 or TRBV12-4 and TRBJ1-1, with TRBD1 as a possible D gene (5 bases). The germline V and J ends were trimmed by 4 bases and 1 base, with 13 bases remaining between them. The CDR3 totals 15 residues.

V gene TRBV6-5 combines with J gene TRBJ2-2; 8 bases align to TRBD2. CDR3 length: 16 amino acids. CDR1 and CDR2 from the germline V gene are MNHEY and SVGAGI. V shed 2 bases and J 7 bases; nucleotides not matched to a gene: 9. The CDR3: CASSYSTSGGGGELFF. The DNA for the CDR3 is TGTGCCAGCAGTTACAGTACTAGCGGTGGCGGCGGGGAGCTGTTTTTT.

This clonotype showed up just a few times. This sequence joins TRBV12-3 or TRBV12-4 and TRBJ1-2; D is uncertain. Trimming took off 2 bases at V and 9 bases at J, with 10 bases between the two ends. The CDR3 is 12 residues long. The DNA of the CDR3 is TGTGCCAGCAGTTTAACCTCCGTAAGCTACACCTTC. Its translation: CASSLTSVSYTF.

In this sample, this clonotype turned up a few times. CDR3 amino acids: CASSSRSGGETDTQYF. The CDR3, as DNA: TGTGCCAGCAGCTCCCGGTCGGGGGGGGAAACAGATACGCAGTATTTT. The rearrangement links TRBV11-2 to TRBJ2-3; 8 bases map to TRBD2. V trimming: 4 bases; J trimming: 3 bases; junction bases outside the gene matches: 9. The CDR3 has 16 amino acids. From germline, CDR1 is SGHAT and CDR2 FQNNGV.

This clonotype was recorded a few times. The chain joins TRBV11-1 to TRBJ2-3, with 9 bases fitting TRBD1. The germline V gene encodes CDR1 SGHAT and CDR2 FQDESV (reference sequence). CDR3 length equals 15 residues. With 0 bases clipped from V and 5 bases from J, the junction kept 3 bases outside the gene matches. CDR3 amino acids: CASSLAQGAEDTQYF. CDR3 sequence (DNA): TGTGCCAGCAGCTTAGCACAGGGGGCGGAAGATACGCAGTATTTT.

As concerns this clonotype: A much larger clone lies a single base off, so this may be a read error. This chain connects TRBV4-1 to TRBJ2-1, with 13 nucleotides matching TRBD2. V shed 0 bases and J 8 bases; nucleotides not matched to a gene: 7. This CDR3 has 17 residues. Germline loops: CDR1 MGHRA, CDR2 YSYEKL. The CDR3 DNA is TGCGCCAGCAGCCAAGATCCACTAGCGGGGGGGCGTTATGAGCAGTTCTTC. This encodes CASSQDPLAGGRYEQFF.

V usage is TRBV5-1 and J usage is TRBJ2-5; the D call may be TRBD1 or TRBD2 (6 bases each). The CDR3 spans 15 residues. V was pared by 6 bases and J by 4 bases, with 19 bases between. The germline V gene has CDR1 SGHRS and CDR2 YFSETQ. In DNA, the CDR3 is TGCGCCAGCACCCAGACGGGGGCGTCCAGAGAGACCCAGTACTTC. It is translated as CASTQTGASRETQYF.

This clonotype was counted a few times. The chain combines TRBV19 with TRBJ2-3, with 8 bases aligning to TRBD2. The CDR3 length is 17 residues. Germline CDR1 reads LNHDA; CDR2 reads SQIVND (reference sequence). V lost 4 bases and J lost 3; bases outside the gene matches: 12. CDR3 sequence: CASSRAAAGAVTDTQYF. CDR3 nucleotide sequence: TGTGCCAGTAGTAGAGCGGCAGCGGGGGCGGTGACAGATACGCAGTATTTT.

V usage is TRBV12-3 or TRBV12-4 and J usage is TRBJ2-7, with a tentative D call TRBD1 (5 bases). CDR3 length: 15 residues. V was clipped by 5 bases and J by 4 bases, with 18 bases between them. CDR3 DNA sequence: TGTGCCAGCAGTCTAGGGCAGGGAAGGGCTTACGAGCAGTACTTC. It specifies CASSLGQGRAYEQYF.

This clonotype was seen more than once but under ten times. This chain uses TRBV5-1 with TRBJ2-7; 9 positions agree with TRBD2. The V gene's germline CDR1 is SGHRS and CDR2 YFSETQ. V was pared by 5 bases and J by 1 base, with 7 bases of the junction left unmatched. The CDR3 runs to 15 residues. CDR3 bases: TGCGCCAGCAGGGGAGCTAGCGGGGATTCCTACGAGCAGTACTTC. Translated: CASRGASGDSYEQYF.

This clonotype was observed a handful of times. CDR3 bases: TGCAGCGCCGGGACAGGCGTCCAATTCACAGATACGCAGTATTTT. This sequence encodes CSAGTGVQFTDTQYF. J is TRBJ2-3 and V is TRBV29-1; 8 positions match TRBD1. J lost 2 bases, V lost 7 bases, and 11 bases had no gene match. Germline loops: CDR1 SQVTM, CDR2 ANQGSEA. This CDR3 spans 15 amino acids.

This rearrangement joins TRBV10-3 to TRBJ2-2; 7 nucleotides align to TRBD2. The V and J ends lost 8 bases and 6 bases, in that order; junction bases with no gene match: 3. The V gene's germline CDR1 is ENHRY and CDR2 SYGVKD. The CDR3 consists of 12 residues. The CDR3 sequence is CAIGGEPGELFF. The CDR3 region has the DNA TGTGCCATCGGGGGGGAGCCCGGGGAGCTGTTTTTT.

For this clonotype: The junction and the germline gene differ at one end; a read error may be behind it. CDR3 DNA sequence: TGTGCCAGCAGCACAGGGGGCGGTAAAACCATTCAGTACTTC. Translated: CASSTGGGKTIQYF. The V and J genes are TRBV7-2 and TRBJ2-4, with 9 bases aligning to TRBD1. Germline V gene lookup returns CDR1 SGHTA and CDR2 FQGNSA. CDR3 length: 14 residues.

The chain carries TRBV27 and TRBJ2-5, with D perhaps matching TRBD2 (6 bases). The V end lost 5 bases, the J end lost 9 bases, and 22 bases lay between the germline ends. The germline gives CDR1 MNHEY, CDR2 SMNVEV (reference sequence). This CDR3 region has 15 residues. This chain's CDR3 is CASSRRGSGPAAQYF. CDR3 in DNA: TGTGCCAGCAGTCGCCGCGGTAGCGGACCTGCGGCCCAGTACTTC.

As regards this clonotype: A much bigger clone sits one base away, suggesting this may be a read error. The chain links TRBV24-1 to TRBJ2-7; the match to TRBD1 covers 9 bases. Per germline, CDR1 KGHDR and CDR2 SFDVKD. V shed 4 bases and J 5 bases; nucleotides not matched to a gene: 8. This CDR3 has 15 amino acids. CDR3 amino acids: CATSEGTGSVHEQYF. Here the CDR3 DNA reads TGTGCCACCAGTGAAGGGACAGGGTCAGTTCACGAGCAGTACTTC.

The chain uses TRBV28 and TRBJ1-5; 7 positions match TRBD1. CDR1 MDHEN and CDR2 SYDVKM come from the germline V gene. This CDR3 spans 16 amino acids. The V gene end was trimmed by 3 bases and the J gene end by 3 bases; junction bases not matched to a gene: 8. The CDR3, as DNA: TGTGCCAGCAGTTTGGAGGACAGGCCGAACAATCAGCCCCAGCATTTT. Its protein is CASSLEDRPNNQPQHF. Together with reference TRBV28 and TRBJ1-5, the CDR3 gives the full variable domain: DVKVTQSSRYLVKRTGEKVFLECVQDMDHENMFWYRQDPGLGLRLIYFSYDVKMKEKGDIPEGYSVSREKKERFSLILESASTNQTSMYLCASSLEDRPNNQPQHFGDGTRLSIL.

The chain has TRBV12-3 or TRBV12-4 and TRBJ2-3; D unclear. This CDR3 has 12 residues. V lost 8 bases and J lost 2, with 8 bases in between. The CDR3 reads CASGSDTDTQYF. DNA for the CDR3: TGTGCCAGCGGGTCAGACACAGATACGCAGTATTTT.

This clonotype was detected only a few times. The CDR3, as DNA: TGTGCCAGCAGTCGCAACAGGGGGCTAATATTTGGCTACACCTTC. Amino acid sequence: CASSRNRGLIFGYTF. V and J are TRBV12-3 or TRBV12-4 and TRBJ1-2; the match to TRBD1 covers 9 bases. The CDR3 extends over 15 amino acids. V shed 5 bases and J 7 bases; nucleotides not matched to a gene: 11.

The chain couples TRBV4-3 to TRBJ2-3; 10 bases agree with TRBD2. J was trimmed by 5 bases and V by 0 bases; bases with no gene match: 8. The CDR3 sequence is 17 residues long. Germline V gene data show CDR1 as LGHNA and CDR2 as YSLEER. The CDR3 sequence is CASSQDIQRGGVDTQYF. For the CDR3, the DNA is TGCGCCAGCAGCCAAGATATCCAGCGGGGGGGCGTAGATACGCAGTATTTT.

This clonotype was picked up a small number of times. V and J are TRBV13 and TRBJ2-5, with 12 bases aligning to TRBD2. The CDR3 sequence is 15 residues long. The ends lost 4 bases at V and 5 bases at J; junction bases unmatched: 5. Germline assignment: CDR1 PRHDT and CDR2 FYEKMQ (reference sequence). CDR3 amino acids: CASSSSGGAEETQYF. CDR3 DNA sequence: TGTGCCAGCAGCTCTAGCGGGGGGGCCGAGGAGACCCAGTACTTC.

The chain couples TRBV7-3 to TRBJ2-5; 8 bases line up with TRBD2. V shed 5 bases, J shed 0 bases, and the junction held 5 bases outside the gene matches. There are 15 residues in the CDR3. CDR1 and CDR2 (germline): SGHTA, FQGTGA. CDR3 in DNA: TGTGCCAGCAGCGTGGCGGGGGGCTACCAAGAGACCCAGTACTTC. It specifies CASSVAGGYQETQYF.

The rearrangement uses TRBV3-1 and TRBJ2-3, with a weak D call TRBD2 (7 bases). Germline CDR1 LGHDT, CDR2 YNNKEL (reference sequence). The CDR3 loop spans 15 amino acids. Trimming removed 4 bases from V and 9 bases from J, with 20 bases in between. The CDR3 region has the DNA TGTGCCAGCAGCCTGGGGGGGGCGCCAAGATCGACGCAGTATTTT. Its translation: CASSLGGAPRSTQYF.

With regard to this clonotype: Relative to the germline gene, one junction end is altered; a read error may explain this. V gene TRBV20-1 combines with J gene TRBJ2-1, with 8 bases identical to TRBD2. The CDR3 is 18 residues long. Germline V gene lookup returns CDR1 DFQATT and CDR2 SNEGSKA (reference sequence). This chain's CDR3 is CSARDSFEAGEKYNEQFF. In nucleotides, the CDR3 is TGCAGTGCCAGAGATTCGTTTGAAGCGGGGGAGAAGTACAATGAGCAGTTCTTC.

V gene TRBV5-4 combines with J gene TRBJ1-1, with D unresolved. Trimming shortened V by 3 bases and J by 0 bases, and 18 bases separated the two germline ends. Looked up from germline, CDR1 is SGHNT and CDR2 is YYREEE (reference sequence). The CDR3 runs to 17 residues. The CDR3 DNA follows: TGTGCCAGCAGCTCCGGACCGGGCCTTGGAGTGAACACTGAAGCTTTCTTT. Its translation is CASSSGPGLGVNTEAFF.

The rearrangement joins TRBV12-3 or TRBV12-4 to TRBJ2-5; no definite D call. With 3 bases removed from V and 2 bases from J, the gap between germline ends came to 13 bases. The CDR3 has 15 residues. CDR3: CASSFGRTHQETQYF. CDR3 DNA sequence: TGTGCCAGCAGTTTCGGGCGGACCCATCAAGAGACCCAGTACTTC.

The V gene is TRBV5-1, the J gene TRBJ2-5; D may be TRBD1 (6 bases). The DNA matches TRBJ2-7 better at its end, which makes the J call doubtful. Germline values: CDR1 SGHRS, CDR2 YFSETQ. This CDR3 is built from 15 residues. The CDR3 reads CASSLSQGIRYEQYF. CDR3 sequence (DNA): TGCGCCAGCAGCTTGTCACAGGGAATTCGTTACGAGCAGTACTTC.